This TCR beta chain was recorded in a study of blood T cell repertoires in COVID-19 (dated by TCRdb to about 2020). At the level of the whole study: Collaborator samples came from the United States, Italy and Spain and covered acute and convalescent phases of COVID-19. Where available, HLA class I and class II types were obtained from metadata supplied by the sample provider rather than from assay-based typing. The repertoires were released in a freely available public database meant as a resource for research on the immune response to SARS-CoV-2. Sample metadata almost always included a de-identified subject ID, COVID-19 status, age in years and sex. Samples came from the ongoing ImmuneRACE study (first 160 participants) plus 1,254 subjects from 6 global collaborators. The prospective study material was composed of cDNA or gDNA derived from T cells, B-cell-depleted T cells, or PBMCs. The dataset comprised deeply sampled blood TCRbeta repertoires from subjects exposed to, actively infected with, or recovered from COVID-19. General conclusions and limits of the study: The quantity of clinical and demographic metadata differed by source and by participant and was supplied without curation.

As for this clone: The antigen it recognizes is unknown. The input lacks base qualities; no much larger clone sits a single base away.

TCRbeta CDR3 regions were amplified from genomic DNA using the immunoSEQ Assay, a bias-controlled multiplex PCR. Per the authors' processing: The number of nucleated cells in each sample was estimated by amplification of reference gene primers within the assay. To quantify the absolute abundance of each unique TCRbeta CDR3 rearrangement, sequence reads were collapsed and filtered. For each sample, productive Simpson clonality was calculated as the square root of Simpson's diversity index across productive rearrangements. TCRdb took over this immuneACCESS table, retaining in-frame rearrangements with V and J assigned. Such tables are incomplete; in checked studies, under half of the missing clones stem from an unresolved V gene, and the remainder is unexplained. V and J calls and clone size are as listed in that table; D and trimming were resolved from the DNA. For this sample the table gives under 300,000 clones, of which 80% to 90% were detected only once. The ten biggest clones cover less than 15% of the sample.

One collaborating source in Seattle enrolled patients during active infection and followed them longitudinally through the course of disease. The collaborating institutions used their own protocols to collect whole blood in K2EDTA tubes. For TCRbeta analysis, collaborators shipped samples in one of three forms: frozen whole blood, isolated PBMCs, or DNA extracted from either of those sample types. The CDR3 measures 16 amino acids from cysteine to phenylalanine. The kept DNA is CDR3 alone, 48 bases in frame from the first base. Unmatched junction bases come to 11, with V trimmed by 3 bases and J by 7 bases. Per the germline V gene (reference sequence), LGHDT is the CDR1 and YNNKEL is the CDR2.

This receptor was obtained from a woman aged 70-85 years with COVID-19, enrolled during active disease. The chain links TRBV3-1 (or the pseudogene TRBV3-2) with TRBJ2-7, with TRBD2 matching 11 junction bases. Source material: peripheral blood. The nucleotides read TGTGCCAGCAGCCACCATATAGCGGGGGGGTCTGGGGAGCAGTACTTC. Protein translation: CASSHHIAGGSGEQYF.